This T cell receptor (beta chain) was sequenced during a study of human T cells and chemical hapten exposure. Study information: Upper-back patch tests with 0.01% DPC were read at 6 days.

J was trimmed by 3 bases and V by 5 bases; bases with no gene match: 6. The CDR3 contains 15 residues. Germline lookup yields CDR1 SGHVS and CDR2 FQNEAQ. Notes on the study in general: Relative to controls, expanded TCRs formed significantly more large CDR3 similarity clusters.

Only a few counts were recorded for this clonotype. Its target is unknown. The library gave individual cDNA molecules unique molecular identifiers. TCRdb called the RACE reads again in MiXCR, with one record for every CDR3 protein. The sample lists approximately 40,000 distinct CDR3 sequences, 3% to 3.5% seen once, with 6.5% to 8% in the top ten. Time point noted: patch test 2, 6 weeks after DPC sensitization. Treatment here: therapeutic diphenylcyclopropenone sensitization with weekly scalp DPC. V gene TRBV7-8 combines with J gene TRBJ1-2, with 10 nucleotides matching TRBD1. The source of this sequence is a man aged 35 to 55 with alopecia areata. Some clones in this sample may be carry-over from other donors' samples. The sample here was whole blood, taken in connection with sensitization to the hapten diphenylcyclopropenone (DPC). CDR3 in amino acids: CASSPRDRGDYGYTF. The CDR3 nucleotides read TGTGCCAGCAGCCCCCGGGACAGGGGCGACTATGGCTACACCTTC.